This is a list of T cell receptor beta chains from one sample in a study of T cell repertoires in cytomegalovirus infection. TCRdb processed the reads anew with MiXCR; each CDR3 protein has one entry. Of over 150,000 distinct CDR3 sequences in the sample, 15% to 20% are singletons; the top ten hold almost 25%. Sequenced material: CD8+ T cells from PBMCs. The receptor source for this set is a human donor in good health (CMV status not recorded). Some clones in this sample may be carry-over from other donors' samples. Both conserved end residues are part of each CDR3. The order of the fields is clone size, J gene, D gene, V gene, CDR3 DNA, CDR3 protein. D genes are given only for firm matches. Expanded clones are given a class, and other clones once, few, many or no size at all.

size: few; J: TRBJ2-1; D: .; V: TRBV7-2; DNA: TGTGCCAGCAGCTTAGTAATCGTGGGAGGCCGGGTCAATGAGCAGTTCTTC; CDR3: CASSLVIVGGRVNEQFF
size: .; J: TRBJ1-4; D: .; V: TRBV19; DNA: TGTGCCAGTAGTACCGGACAGCGTAATGAAAAACTGTTTTTT; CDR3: CASSTGQRNEKLFF
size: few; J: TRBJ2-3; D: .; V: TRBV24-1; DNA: TGTGCCACCAGGAAATCGGATCCCACAGATACGCAGTATTTT; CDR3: CATRKSDPTDTQYF
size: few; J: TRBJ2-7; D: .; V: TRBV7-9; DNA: TGTGCCAGCAGCTTAGGCGACTATCCCTACGAGCAGTACTTC; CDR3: CASSLGDYPYEQYF
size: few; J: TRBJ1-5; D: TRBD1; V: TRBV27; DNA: TGTGCCAGCCGACAGGGTAGGGGCAATCAGCCCCAGCATTTT; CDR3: CASRQGRGNQPQHF
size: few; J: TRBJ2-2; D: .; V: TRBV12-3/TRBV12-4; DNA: TGTGCCAGCAGGACGACAGGGAACACCGGGGAGCTGTTTTTT; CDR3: CASRTTGNTGELFF
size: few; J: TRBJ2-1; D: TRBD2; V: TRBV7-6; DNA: TGTGCCAGCAGCCCGAAGGCGGGGGGGGGATACAATGAGCAGTTCTTC; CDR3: CASSPKAGGGYNEQFF
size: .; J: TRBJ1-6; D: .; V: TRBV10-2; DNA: TGCGCCAGCAGTCAGGGGATCCTGGGGTCACCCCTCCACTTT; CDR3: CASSQGILGSPLHF
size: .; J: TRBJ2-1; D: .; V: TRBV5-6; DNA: TGTGCCAGCAGCTCTACAGGGAACAATGAGCAGTTCTTC; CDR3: CASSSTGNNEQFF
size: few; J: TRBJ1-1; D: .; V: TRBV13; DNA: TGTGCCAGCAGCTTATCAGGGTTCATGAACACTGAAGCTTTCTTT; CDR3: CASSLSGFMNTEAFF
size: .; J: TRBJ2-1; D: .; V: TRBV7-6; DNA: TGTGCCAGCAGCTTAAGAGTCGGAGACAGGAGCTCCTACAATGAGCAGTTCTTC; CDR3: CASSLRVGDRSSYNEQFF
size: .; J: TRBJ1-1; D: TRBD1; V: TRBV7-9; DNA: TGTGCCAGCAGGCCCGGGACAGGGAGTCTTGAAGCTTTCTTT; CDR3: CASRPGTGSLEAFF
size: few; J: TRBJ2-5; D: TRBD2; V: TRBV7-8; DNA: TGTGCCAGCAGCTTAACAGCGGGACTCTTAAAAGAGACCCAGTACTTC; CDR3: CASSLTAGLLKETQYF
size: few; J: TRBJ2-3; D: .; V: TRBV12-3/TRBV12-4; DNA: TGTGCCAGCAGTCTCGGGCCCCCGGATACGCAGTATTTT; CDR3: CASSLGPPDTQYF
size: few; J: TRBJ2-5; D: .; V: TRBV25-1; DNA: TGTGCCAGCAGTGAAGTCCGGGGGAGCCAAGAGACCCAGTACTTC; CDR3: CASSEVRGSQETQYF
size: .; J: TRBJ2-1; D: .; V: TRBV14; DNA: TGTGCCAGCAGCCAAGATGTGGGCGGATACAATGAGCAGTTCTTC; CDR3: CASSQDVGGYNEQFF
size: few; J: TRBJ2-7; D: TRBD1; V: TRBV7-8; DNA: TGTGCCAGCAGCCTCGGGACAGGGCCGAACGAGCAGTACTTC; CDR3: CASSLGTGPNEQYF
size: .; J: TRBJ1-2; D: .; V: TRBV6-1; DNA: TGTGCCAGCAGCCTTCAGGGCGAATCCTATGGCTACACCTTC; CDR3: CASSLQGESYGYTF
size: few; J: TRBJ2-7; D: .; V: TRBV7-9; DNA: TGTGCCAGCAGCAGCGGCGACTCCTACGAGCAGTACTTC; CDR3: CASSSGDSYEQYF
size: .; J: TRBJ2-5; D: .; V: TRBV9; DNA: TGTGCCAGCAGCGTAGAAGACACCACTGAAGAGACCCAGTACTTC; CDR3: CASSVEDTTEETQYF
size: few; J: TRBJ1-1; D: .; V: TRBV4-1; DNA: TGCGCCAGCAGCCAAGTTGGATTGTTATCCGAAGCTTTCTTT; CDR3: CASSQVGLLSEAFF
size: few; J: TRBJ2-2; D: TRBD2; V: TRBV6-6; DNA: TGTGCCAGCAACCCTGAGGTAGCGGGGGCCTACACCGGGGAGCTGTTTTTT; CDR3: CASNPEVAGAYTGELFF
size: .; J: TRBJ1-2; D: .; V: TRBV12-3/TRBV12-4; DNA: TGTGCCAGCAGTTTTTTAGGAGGGGCTGATGGCTACACCTTC; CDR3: CASSFLGGADGYTF
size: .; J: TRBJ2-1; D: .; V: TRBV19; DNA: TGTGCCAGTAGTCCAGGGAACCGGGACAATGAGCAGTTCTTC; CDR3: CASSPGNRDNEQFF
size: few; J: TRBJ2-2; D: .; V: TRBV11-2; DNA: TGTGCCAGCAGCTTAAATTATCCGGAGAGGTTGAACACCGGGGAGCTGTTTTTT; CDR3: CASSLNYPERLNTGELFF
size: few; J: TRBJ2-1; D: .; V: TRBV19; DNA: TGTGCCAGTAGTATCCTCCCTGCAACCTACAATGAGCAGTTCTTC; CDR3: CASSILPATYNEQFF
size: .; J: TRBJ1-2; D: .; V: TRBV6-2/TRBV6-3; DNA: TGTGCCAGCAGTGACCAGGAAAACTATGGCTACACCTTC; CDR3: CASSDQENYGYTF
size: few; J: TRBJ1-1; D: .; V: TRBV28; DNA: TGTGCCAGCTTCTCGGGGCGAATGAACACTGAAGCTTTCTTT; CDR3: CASFSGRMNTEAFF
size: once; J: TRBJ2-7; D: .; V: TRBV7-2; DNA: TGTGCCAGCAGCCCCAGACAGGACCTAGTCTACTTC; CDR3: CASSPRQDLVYF
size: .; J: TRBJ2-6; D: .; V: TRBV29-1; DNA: TGCAGCGTTGAAGAGAGGGACGCAAGCTCTGGGGCCAACGTCCTGACTTTC; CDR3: CSVEERDASSGANVLTF
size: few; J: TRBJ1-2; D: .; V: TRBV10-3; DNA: TGTGCCATCACCAAGATGGGGGATGGCTACACCTTC; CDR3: CAITKMGDGYTF
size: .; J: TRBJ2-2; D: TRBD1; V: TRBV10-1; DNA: TGCGCCAGCAGTGAAGGACAGGGAAGGTCTAAGAACACCGGGGAGCTGTTTTTT; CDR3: CASSEGQGRSKNTGELFF
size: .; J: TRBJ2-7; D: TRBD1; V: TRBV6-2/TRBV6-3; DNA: TGTGCCAGCAGTTTCCCCCGGACAGGGATCCACGAGCAGTACTTC; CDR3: CASSFPRTGIHEQYF
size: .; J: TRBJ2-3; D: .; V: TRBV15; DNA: TGTGCCACCAGCAACCCGGGGACGGAGAGCACAGATACGCAGTATTTT; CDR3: CATSNPGTESTDTQYF
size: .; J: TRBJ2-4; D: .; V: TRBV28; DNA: TGTGCCAGCAGCCTTAGGGCGGGGATCAAAAACATTCAGTACTTC; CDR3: CASSLRAGIKNIQYF
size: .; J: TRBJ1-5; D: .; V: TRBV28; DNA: TGTGCCAGCAGTCCTTCCAGGGGATCGGATCAGCCCCAGCATTTT; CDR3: CASSPSRGSDQPQHF
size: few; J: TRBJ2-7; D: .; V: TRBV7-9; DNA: TGTGCCAGCGGCGACCCGTCCGGGGGCTCCTACGAGCAGTACTTC; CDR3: CASGDPSGGSYEQYF
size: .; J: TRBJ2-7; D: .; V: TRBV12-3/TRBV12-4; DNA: TGTGCCAGCAGTTTCAGGGGATTCACCTCCTACGAGCAGTACTTC; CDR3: CASSFRGFTSYEQYF
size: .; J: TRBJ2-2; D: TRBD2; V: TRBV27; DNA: TGTGCCAGCAGTTTACGGGGGGGCCCTAGCGGGGAGCTGTTTTTT; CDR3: CASSLRGGPSGELFF
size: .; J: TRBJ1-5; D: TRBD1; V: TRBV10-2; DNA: TGCGCCAGCAGGATGACAGGGAGCAATCAGCCCCAGCATTTT; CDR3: CASRMTGSNQPQHF
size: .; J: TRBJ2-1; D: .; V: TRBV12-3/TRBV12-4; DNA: TGTGCCAGCAGTTTAACCCTGCTTCAGTTCTTC; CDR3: CASSLTLLQFF
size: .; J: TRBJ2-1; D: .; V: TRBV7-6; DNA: TGTGCCAGCAGCCCGAGCCCGGAGGGTGAGCAGTTCTTC; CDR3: CASSPSPEGEQFF